This TCR beta chain originates from a study of T-cell memory formation after mild COVID-19. Study-wide context: In these data, TCR clusters were largely donor specific.

The V gene lost 3 bases and the J gene lost 0 bases, with 10 bases spanning the gap. This CDR3 has 15 residues. Germline values: CDR1 KGHDR, CDR2 SFDVKD. 5'RACE with constant-segment primers built TCRalpha and TCRbeta cDNA libraries with UMIs. Each CDR3 protein gets one entry after TCRdb re-called the 5' RACE reads with MiXCR. Among 95,000 to 120,000 distinct CDR3 sequences listed, 15% to 20% were seen once. This clonotype was counted a few times. Its antigen is as yet unknown. General observations from the study: Pre-infection memory showed some responding clones, and this suggested that cross-reactive memory joined. Contracting CD4+ clones were located mainly in CM and EM, and CD8+ clones in EMRA.

Sequences were obtained from PBMCs or a T cell subset sorted from them (not recorded which). The receptor was derived from a man between 18 and 35 years old who had mild COVID-19 (a few samples of this study predate the infection). Cell type and time point are not known. This sequence joins TRBV24-1 and TRBJ2-5; D gene ambiguous. CDR3 nucleotide sequence: TGTGCCACCAGTGATGGGCGAAAGTACCAAGAGACCCAGTACTTC. Protein sequence: CATSDGRKYQETQYF.